This TCR beta chain emerged from a study of blood T cell repertoires in COVID-19. About the research overall: Spain, Italy and the United States supplied samples that represented acute and convalescent COVID-19.

Per the original methods: Quantification of nucleated cells was approximated via reference gene primer amplification. Sequenced by immunoSEQ multiplex PCR; TCRdb stores in-frame clones only, minus some. V and J calls and clone size are those listed in that table; D and trimming were worked out from the DNA. Of roughly 700,000 clones in the sample, around 89% were seen once. This CDR3 has 13 amino acids. V lost 0 bases and J lost 5, with 7 bases in between. Germline V CDR1 and CDR2: LGHDT, YNNKEL (reference sequence). In this sample, this clone turned up a few times. This receptor was identified in a woman aged 18-35 years with acute or convalescent COVID-19. Sequenced sample: peripheral blood. The chain has TRBV3-1 (or the pseudogene TRBV3-2) and TRBJ1-1; D not certain. CDR3 amino acids: CASSQDGRTEAFF. Here the CDR3 DNA reads TGTGCCAGCAGCCAAGACGGGAGGACTGAAGCTTTCTTT.